Here is one T cell receptor beta chain with its context. In its sample, this clonotype was seen many times. Its antigen is still unknown. One base away there is no much larger clone; base qualities are not given. A patient counted as having stable hyperthyroidism if there was no progression to ophthalmopathy within 18 months of follow-up. Hyperthyroidism patients were newly diagnosed, with disease duration under 2 months, and aged 18 to 65 years. Patients with other autoimmune diseases, uncontrolled infections, pregnancy or lactation were excluded from the study. Clinical symptoms, serum thyroxine, TRAb, thyroid ultrasound and orbital computed tomography formed the basis of the diagnosis. Ficoll-Paque density gradient centrifugation was used to isolate PBMCs from 9.5 to 10 ml of fresh peripheral blood. Total RNA was extracted with Trizol reagent and quality-checked on an Agilent 2100 Bioanalyzer. The source of the sample is a study of Graves' ophthalmopathy and Graves' hyperthyroidism (dated by TCRdb to 2017 to 2018). For the study in its entirety: Peripheral blood was collected at initial diagnosis, prior to any treatment. In 6 or 7 hyperthyroidism patients, T-cell repertoires of thyroid tissue and blood were compared. Following sampling, methimazole starting at 30 mg daily was administered to hyperthyroidism patients, and high-dose intravenous methylprednisolone was administered to ophthalmopathy patients. The study used TCR beta repertoire signatures to distinguish Graves' ophthalmopathy from Graves' hyperthyroidism and to predict progression to ophthalmopathy. The approximately 100 discovery patients were divided at random into training and test sets in a 7:3 ratio. The independent validation cohort included 18 to 20 hyperthyroidism patients plus 17 patients who later progressed from hyperthyroidism to ophthalmopathy. In total, approximately 140 blood samples were TCR-sequenced: approximately 40 ophthalmopathy, approximately 80 hyperthyroidism and some 17 hyperthyroidism-to-ophthalmopathy patients. To explore V-J signatures distinguishing ophthalmopathy from hyperthyroidism, a discovery set of under 110 patients (about 41 ophthalmopathy, about 57 stable hyperthyroidism) was enrolled. The study at large found these results: In validation, the model predicted ophthalmopathy progression with roughly 68% sensitivity and about 77% specificity; some 13 predicted patients were CT-confirmed with GO in a median of approximately 6.5 months. In cross-validation, the 13-signature model distinguished ophthalmopathy from stable hyperthyroidism with less than 90% sensitivity and 81% to 82% specificity, while in the test set the corresponding values were approximately 80% and 75%. Most of the expanded thyroid clonotypes with a frequency above 0.001 were also detected in blood, and it was suggested that the thyroid immune response may be reflected by blood repertoires. Sample size was not predetermined statistically, and investigators were not blinded to group allocation.

For repertoire sequencing, the TCR beta CDR3 regions were amplified from RNA transcripts. The first round of RT-PCR was done with HTBI primers and the Qiagen OneStep RT-PCR kit, and was followed by a second round of multiplex PCR, then size selection and purification. The libraries underwent paired-end sequencing with 100 bp reads on an Illumina HiSeq2000. In the source study's methods: SOAPnuke was used for read processing, and reads with adapters, uncalled bases, a mean Phred below 15, or no exact constant-primer or identifier match were discarded. COPE v1.2.5 was used to merge high-quality paired reads. Each unique nucleotide sequence was treated as a clonotype, and MiTCR v1.1 was used to align the clonotypes to the IMGT TRB V, D and J references. The analysis was limited to V-J combinations with a frequency above 0.0001, which together covered 98% to 99.2% of repertoires. For each V-J combination, a TCR clonal expansion and chaos score was defined as F50 clonal expansion divided by the chaos observed in the TCRdist matrix. Welch's t-statistics and random forest were used to narrow the features down to about a dozen V-J combinations, which were then fed into a naive Bayes classifier. The similarity between thyroid and blood repertoires was quantified using the Morisita-Horn index. The public reads were reanalyzed by TCRdb: fastp trimming at Q25, MiXCR alignment, in-frame beta chains only. Entries that share a CDR3 protein sequence are merged under the most common genes and DNA. The V and J calls shown here were made by TCRdb, not taken from the authors' results. The sample table lists just over 400,000 distinct CDR3 sequences, roughly 21% of them with a count of one. The ten largest clonotypes hold approximately 3% of the sample.

Taken from cysteine to phenylalanine, the CDR3 has 17 residues. Solely the CDR3 DNA is kept, with 51 bases framed from the first base. The CDR1 and CDR2 encoded by the germline V gene are SNHLY and FYNNEI. Trimming takes 6 bases off V and 6 bases off J; junction bases not matched to a gene: 17. This receptor chain uses TRBV2 and TRBJ2-7; 10 bases in the junction line up with TRBD2. This receptor was identified in a woman aged 18-30 years with stable Graves' hyperthyroidism. Donor details come from another sample of the same person, matched by shared clones. The sequencing sample was made of peripheral blood. The nucleotide sequence is TGTGCCAGCAGGCTTCTTGGGTTAGCGGGAGGACAAAGCGAGCAGTACTTC. This codes for CASRLLGLAGGQSEQYF.